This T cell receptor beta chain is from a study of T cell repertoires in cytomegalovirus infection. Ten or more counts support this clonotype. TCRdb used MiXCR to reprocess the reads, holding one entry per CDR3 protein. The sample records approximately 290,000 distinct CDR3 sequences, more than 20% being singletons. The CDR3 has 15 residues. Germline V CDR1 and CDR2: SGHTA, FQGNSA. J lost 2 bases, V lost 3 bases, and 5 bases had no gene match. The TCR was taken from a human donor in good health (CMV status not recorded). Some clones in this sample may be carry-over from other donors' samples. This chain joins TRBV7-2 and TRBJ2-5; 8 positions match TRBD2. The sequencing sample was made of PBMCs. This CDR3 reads CASSFSGVGQETQYF. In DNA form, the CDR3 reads TGTGCCAGCAGCTTTAGCGGGGTCGGGCAAGAGACCCAGTACTTC.